This TCR beta chain appears in the sequencing data of a study of blood T cell repertoires in COVID-19. This table comes from immunoSEQ multiplex PCR, and its TCRdb copy is limited to in-frame clones, with some not included. The table records fewer than 60,000 clones, 87% of them present only once. The sequence derives from a human donor with acute or convalescent COVID-19. The donor label of this sample is uncertain. The sequenced sample consisted of peripheral blood.

In DNA, the CDR3 is TGTGCCAGCAGTGGACAGCCGATCACTGAAGCTTTCTTT. Translation gives CASSGQPITEAFF. This chain joins TRBV28 and TRBJ1-1; TRBD1 might be the D (6 bases). V was cut by 5 bases and J by 4 bases, with 11 bases left in between. Germline lookup yields CDR1 MDHEN and CDR2 SYDVKM. The CDR3 sequence is 13 residues long.